This entry lists 16 T cell receptor beta chains sequenced from one sample in a study of T cell repertoires in cytomegalovirus infection. Their target antigens are unknown. TCRdb re-called the reads with MiXCR, one entry per CDR3 protein. The sample includes hundreds of thousands of distinct CDR3 sequences, roughly 30% of them seen just once. Here the sequenced sample was cultured CD8+ T cells from PBMCs, taken from culture after CMV antigen stimulation. These receptors were obtained from a human donor in good health (CMV status not recorded). Some clones in this sample may be carry-over from other donors' samples.

Comments on this clonotype: A read error may explain this, as a much larger clone is one base away. V gene TRBV7-4 combines with J gene TRBJ2-5; no firm D call. CDR3 size: 15 residues. Per the germline V gene, CDR1 is SGHVT and CDR2 is SQSDAQ. The CDR3 DNA is TGTGCCAGCAGCTTCCCCCATAGGGAACAAGCGACCCAGTACTTC. Amino acid sequence: CASSFPHREQATQYF. The full variable domain, in which reference TRBV7-4 and TRBJ2-5 provide the parts outside the CDR3, is GAGVSQSPRYKVAKRGRDVALRCDSISGHVTLYWYRQTLGQGSEVLTYSQSDAQRDKSGRPSGRFSAERPERSVSTLKIQRTEQGDSAVYLCASSFPHREQATQYFGPGTRLLVL.

The chain employs TRBV6-5 and TRBJ2-3; 7 bases agree with TRBD2. Trimming cost V 3 bases and J 6 bases; bases outside gene matches: 3. Looked up from germline, CDR1 is MNHEY and CDR2 is SVGAGI. The CDR3 has 13 residues. This CDR3 reads CASSYSGGDTQYF. Here the CDR3 DNA reads TGTGCCAGCAGTTATTCGGGGGGTGATACGCAGTATTTT.

The rearrangement uses TRBV28 and TRBJ2-3, with D unclear. CDR3 length equals 14 residues. The germline CDR1 and CDR2 sequences are MDHEN and SYDVKM. CDR3 sequence: CATAEDRVTDTQYF. The CDR3 DNA is TGTGCTACAGCAGAGGATAGGGTCACAGATACGCAGTATTTT.

The chain couples TRBV19 to TRBJ2-7; D is unresolved. The CDR3 has 16 residues. Germline-derived CDR1 and CDR2 are LNHDA and SQIVND (reference sequence). V was shortened by 0 bases and J by 3 bases, with 15 bases between the two germline ends. The CDR3: CASSIEPTTHIYEQYF. CDR3 sequence (DNA): TGTGCCAGTAGTATAGAGCCGACAACTCATATCTACGAGCAGTACTTC. Drawing the rest from reference TRBV19 and TRBJ2-7, the complete variable domain is DGGITQSPKYLFRKEGQNVTLSCEQNLNHDAMYWYRQDPGQGLRLIYYSQIVNDFQKGDIAEGYSVSREKKESFPLTVTSAQKNPTAFYLCASSIEPTTHIYEQYFGPGTRLTVT.

This clonotype was counted at least ten times. This CDR3 reads CASSSGLAGGPAEQFF. DNA for the CDR3: TGTGCCAGCAGCTCGGGACTAGCGGGGGGGCCTGCTGAGCAGTTCTTC. This sequence joins TRBV7-6 and TRBJ2-1; 16 bases line up with TRBD2. The CDR3 contains 16 residues. Germline-derived CDR1 and CDR2 are SGHVS and FNYEAQ. The trim removed 4 bases at V and 9 bases at J, leaving 6 bases unmatched.

The chain recombines TRBV19 with TRBJ1-2; D is unclear. This CDR3 contains 16 residues. Germline V gene data show CDR1 as LNHDA and CDR2 as SQIVND (reference sequence). Trimming removed 4 bases at V and 4 bases at J, with 19 bases between. The CDR3 DNA follows: TGTGCCAGTAGTACCGGCCGGACGGGCGAGCTCTATGGCTACACCTTC. Amino acid sequence: CASSTGRTGELYGYTF.

The chain recombines TRBV4-1 with TRBJ2-7; possibly TRBD2 for D (6 bases). Germline-derived CDR1 and CDR2 are MGHRA and YSYEKL. The CDR3 length is 15 residues. Trimming removed 2 bases at V and 2 bases at J, with 13 bases between. The CDR3, as DNA: TGCGCCAGCAGCCAACAACGGGGGTCCCCCTACGAGCAGTACTTC. Translating it yields CASSQQRGSPYEQYF.

This rearrangement joins TRBV15 to TRBJ2-1; 9 bases align to TRBD2. V was pared by 0 bases and J by 7 bases, with 4 bases of the junction left unmatched. Germline values: CDR1 LNHNV, CDR2 YYDKDF (reference sequence). There are 15 residues in the CDR3. The DNA for the CDR3 is TGTGCCACCAGCAGAGAGCGGGGGGGCCTGAATGAGCAGTTCTTC. It specifies CATSRERGGLNEQFF. Supplemented by reference TRBV15 and TRBJ2-1, the full variable domain reads DAMVIQNPRYQVTQFGKPVTLSCSQTLNHNVMYWYQQKSSQAPKLLFHYYDKDFNNEADTPDNFQSRRPNTSFCFLDIRSPGLGDTAMYLCATSRERGGLNEQFFGPGTRLTVL.

The V and J genes are TRBV12-3 or TRBV12-4 and TRBJ2-7; the D is unclear. V was pared by 5 bases and J by 5 bases, with 10 bases between. The CDR3 has 12 residues. The CDR3 here is CASSPIGNEQYF. In DNA form, the CDR3 reads TGTGCCAGCAGTCCTATTGGCAACGAGCAGTACTTC.

Only a few counts were recorded for this clonotype. The chain has TRBV6-1 and TRBJ2-1; D is perhaps TRBD1 (6 bases). V lost 6 bases and J 6 bases, leaving 15 bases between the germline ends. The germline V gene has CDR1 MNHNS and CDR2 SASEGT. CDR3 size: 14 residues. The CDR3 protein is CASSLGTPPNEQFF. The CDR3 DNA follows: TGTGCCAGCAGCTTAGGGACACCCCCCAATGAGCAGTTCTTC.

This sequence joins TRBV6-5 and TRBJ2-2, with 11 bases identical to TRBD2. Trimming at V came to 1 base and at J to 0 bases, leaving 4 bases not matched to a gene. The germline V gene has CDR1 MNHEY and CDR2 SVGAGI. This CDR3 is 18 amino acids long. CDR3 DNA sequence: TGTGCCAGCAGTTACTATGCTAGCGGGGGGCCGAACACCGGGGAGCTGTTTTTT. It translates to CASSYYASGGPNTGELFF.

This chain links TRBV29-1 with TRBJ1-2; TRBD1 matches 7 bases. V gave up 8 bases and J gave up 0 bases; unmatched junction bases: 9. The CDR3 has 14 residues. Germline lookup yields CDR1 SQVTM and CDR2 ANQGSEA. CDR3 loop: CSSKATGTNYGYTF. In DNA form, the CDR3 reads TGCAGCTCCAAAGCGACAGGGACTAACTATGGCTACACCTTC.

This clonotype was recorded a few times. This chain links TRBV7-3 with TRBJ2-3; 9 bases align to TRBD2. CDR3 length: 16 amino acids. CDR1 is SGHTA and CDR2 is FQGTGA in the germline V gene. With 1 base clipped from V and 2 bases from J, the junction kept 4 bases outside the gene matches. CDR3 bases: TGTGCCAGCAGCTTAAGCGGGGGGGCGACCACAGATACGCAGTATTTT. This sequence encodes CASSLSGGATTDTQYF.

Ten or more counts support this clonotype. The chain carries TRBV7-6 and TRBJ2-3, with TRBD1 identical over 8 bases. The germline V gene encodes CDR1 SGHVS and CDR2 FNYEAQ. The length of the CDR3 is 16 residues. With V trimmed by 5 bases and J by 0 bases, 7 bases remained unmatched. The DNA for the CDR3 is TGTGCCAGCAGCACACTGACAGGGGCTAGCACAGATACGCAGTATTTT. Translated, it gives CASSTLTGASTDTQYF.

The rearrangement joins TRBV7-6 to TRBJ2-7; D uncertain. The V gene's germline CDR1 is SGHVS and CDR2 FNYEAQ. The CDR3 has 15 residues. V was cut by 1 base and J by 0 bases, with 10 bases left in between. The CDR3 sequence is CASSLGQSSSYEQYF. The CDR3 DNA sequence: TGTGCCAGCAGCTTAGGGCAGAGCAGCTCCTACGAGCAGTACTTC.

The chain couples TRBV20-1 to TRBJ2-2; D is tentatively TRBD1 or TRBD2 (5 bases each). This CDR3 is built from 15 residues. Germline assignment: CDR1 DFQATT and CDR2 SNEGSKA (reference sequence). Trimming removed 6 bases at V and 3 bases at J, with 17 bases between. CDR3 nucleotides: TGCAGTGCCCTCCACCGAGGGGCCCACACCGGGGAGCTGTTTTTT. Translating gives CSALHRGAHTGELFF.